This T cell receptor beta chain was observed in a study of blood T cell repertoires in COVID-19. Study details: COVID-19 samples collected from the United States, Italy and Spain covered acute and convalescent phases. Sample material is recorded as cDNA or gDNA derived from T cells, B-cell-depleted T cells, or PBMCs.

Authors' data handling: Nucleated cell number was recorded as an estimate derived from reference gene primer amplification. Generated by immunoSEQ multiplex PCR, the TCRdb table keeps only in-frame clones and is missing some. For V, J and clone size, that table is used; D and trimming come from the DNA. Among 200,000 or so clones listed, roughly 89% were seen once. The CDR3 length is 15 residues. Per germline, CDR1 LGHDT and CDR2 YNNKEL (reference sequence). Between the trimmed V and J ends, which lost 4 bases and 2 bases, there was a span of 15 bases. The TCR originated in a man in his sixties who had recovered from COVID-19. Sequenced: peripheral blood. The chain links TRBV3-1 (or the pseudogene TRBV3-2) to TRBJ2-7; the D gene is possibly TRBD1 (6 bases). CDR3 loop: CASSLQMDRAYEQYF. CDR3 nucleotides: TGTGCCAGCAGCCTACAAATGGACAGAGCCTACGAGCAGTACTTC.